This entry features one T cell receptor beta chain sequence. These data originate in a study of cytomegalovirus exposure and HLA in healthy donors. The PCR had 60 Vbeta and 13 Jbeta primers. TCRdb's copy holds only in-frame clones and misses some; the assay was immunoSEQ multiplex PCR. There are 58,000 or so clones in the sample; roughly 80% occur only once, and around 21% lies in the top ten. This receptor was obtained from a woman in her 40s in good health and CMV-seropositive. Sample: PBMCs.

The CDR3 nucleotides read TGTGCCTGGAGTGTACTCGGGGTGGGACTAGCGGGGGCTGACAATGAGCAGTTCTTC. This encodes CAWSVLGVGLAGADNEQFF. J is TRBJ2-1 and V is TRBV30; 14 bases are shared with TRBD2. This CDR3 comprises 19 residues. The ends lost 0 bases at V and 5 bases at J; junction bases unmatched: 12. Germline V gene lookup returns CDR1 GTSNPN and CDR2 SVGIG (reference sequence). The whole variable domain, filled in from reference TRBV30 and TRBJ2-1, reads SQTIHQWPATLVQPVGSPLSLECTVEGTSNPNLYWYRQAAGRGLQLLFYSVGIGQISSEVPQNLSASRPQDRQFILSSKKLLLSDSGFYLCAWSVLGVGLAGADNEQFFGPGTRLTVL.